This TCR beta chain was documented in a study of early T cells in non-severe SARS-CoV-2 infection. Overall study: Unsorted whole-blood RNA was sequenced in bulk, leaving chains unpaired. Whole-study findings and limits: A preference for anti-spike CD8 responses marked VDJdb matching, which missed private and CD4 specificities.

The TCR library protocol attached unique molecular identifiers to the individual cDNA molecules. TCRdb re-derived calls from the 5' RACE reads in MiXCR, one entry per CDR3 protein. The sample holds about 59,000 distinct CDR3 sequences, under 15% seen once. As for this clonotype: Its antigen is currently unknown.

Germline loops: CDR1 SGHVS, CDR2 FNYEAQ. This CDR3 comprises 14 residues. Trimming removed 0 bases at V and 6 bases at J, with 9 bases between. This TCR was recovered from an adult who was a healthcare worker with PCR-confirmed SARS-CoV-2 infection or an uninfected control (not recorded which). Here the sequenced sample was whole blood, taken at baseline. This chain links TRBV7-6 with TRBJ2-1; perhaps TRBD2 as D (7 bases). The CDR3 bases are TGTGCCAGCAGCTTAGCGGGGGGGCGCAATGAGCAGTTCTTC. Translated: CASSLAGGRNEQFF.